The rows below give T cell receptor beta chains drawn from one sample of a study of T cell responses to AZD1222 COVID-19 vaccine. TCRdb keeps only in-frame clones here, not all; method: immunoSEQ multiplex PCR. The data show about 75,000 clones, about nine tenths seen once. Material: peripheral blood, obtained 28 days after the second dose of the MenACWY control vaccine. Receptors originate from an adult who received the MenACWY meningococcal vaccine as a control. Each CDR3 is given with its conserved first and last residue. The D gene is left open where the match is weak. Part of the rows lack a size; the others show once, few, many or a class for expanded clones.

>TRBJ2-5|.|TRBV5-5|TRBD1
TGTGCCAGCAGCTTGAATCGGGACAGCCAAGAGACCCAGTACTTC
CASSLNRDSQETQYF
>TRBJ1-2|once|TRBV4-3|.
TGCCCCAGCAGCCAAGTACGGGGGGGCGCCGGGGGCTACACCTTC
CPSSQVRGGAGGYTF
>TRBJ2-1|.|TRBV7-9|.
TGTGCCAGCAGCTTAGTGTTTCTGTTCGGGAAGAAGGGGAGTTATGGGCAGTTCTTC
CASSLVFLFGKKGSYGQFF
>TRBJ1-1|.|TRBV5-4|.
TGTGCCAGCAGCTTTGGTCTGCGGGAGAACACTGAAGCTTTCTTT
CASSFGLRENTEAFF
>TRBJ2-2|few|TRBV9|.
TGTGCCAGCAGCGTAGTTGCGGAAGACAGAAACACCGGGGAGCTGTTTTTT
CASSVVAEDRNTGELFF
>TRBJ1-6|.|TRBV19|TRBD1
TGTGCCAGTAGTATACAGGGGGGTAATTCACCCCTCCACTTT
CASSIQGGNSPLHF
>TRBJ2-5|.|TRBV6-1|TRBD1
TGTGCCAGCAGTGAAGGGGCAGGGGGCGCCGGGTTGGAGACCCAGTACTTC
CASSEGAGGAGLETQYF
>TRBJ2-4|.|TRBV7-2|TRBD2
TGTGCCAGCAGCGATCTAGCGGGGGGATCAAAAAACATTCAGTACTTC
CASSDLAGGSKNIQYF
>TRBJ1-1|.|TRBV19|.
TGTGCCAGTAGTCCAGGGACGGGCACTGAAGCTTTCTTT
CASSPGTGTEAFF
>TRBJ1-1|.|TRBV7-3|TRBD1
TGTGCCAGCAGCCTAGAACAGGGGGCAAACACTGAAGCTTTCTTT
CASSLEQGANTEAFF
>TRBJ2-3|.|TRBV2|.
TGTGCCAGCAGTGTTCGTCTCGGGGGCAGCACAGATACGCAGTATTTT
CASSVRLGGSTDTQYF
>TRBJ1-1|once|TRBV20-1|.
TGCAGTGCGCTTAGGACAGTTGAAGCTTTCTTT
CSALRTVEAFF
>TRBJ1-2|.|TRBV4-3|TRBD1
TGCGCCAGCAGCCCCCGGGACAGGAATGGCTACACCTTC
CASSPRDRNGYTF
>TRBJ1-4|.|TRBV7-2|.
TGTGCCAGCAGCTTAGCGGCCAACAGGCTTGAAAAACTGTTTTTT
CASSLAANRLEKLFF
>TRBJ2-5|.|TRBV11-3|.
TGTGCCAGCAGCCCCGGGCTAAGGGAGACCCAGTACTTC
CASSPGLRETQYF
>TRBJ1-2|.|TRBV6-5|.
TGTGCCAACTCGCCCAGGGAATACTATGGCTACACCTTC
CANSPREYYGYTF
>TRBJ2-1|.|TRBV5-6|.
TGTGCCAGCAGCTTCTCCGTTAATGAGCAGTTCTTC
CASSFSVNEQFF
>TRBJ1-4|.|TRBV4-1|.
TGCGCCAGCAGCCAGGCCAGACGGTCAACTAATGAAAAACTGTTTTTT
CASSQARRSTNEKLFF
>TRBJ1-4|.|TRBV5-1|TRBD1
TGCGCCAGCAGCTCCGGGACAGGGGATGAAAAACTGTTTTTT
CASSSGTGDEKLFF
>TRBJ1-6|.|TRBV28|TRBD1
TGTGCCAGCAGCCTTCATACAGGGGCGAGTTCACCCCTCCACTTT
CASSLHTGASSPLHF